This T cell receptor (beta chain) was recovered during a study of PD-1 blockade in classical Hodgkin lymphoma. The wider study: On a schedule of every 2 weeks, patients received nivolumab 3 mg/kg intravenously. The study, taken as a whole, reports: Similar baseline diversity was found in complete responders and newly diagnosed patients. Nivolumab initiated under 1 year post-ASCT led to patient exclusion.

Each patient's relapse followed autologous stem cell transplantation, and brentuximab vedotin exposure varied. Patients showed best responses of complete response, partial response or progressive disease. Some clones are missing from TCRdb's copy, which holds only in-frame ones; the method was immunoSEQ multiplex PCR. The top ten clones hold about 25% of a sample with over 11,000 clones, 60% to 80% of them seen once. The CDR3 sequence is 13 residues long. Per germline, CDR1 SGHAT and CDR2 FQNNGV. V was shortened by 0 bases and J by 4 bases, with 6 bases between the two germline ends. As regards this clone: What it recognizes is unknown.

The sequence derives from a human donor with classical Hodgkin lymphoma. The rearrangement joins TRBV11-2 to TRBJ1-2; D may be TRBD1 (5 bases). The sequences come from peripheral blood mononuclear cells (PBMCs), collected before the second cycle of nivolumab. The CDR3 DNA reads TGTGCCAGCAGCTTAGATAGGGGCTATGGCTACACCTTC. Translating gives CASSLDRGYGYTF.